Presented here are 30 T cell receptor beta chains from one specimen sequenced in a study of blood T cells in healthy people across ages. It was with a sample-barcoded 5' primer and a J-beta primer mix that a second PCR of roughly 7 to 12 cycles was run. TCRdb called the 5' RACE reads again in MiXCR, with one record for every CDR3 protein. This table has about 320,000 distinct CDR3 sequences, 25% to 30% appearing once. Material for sequencing was blood. All receptors come from a woman aged 65 to 85 in good health.

This clonotype was found a few times. The J gene is TRBJ2-5, the V gene TRBV20-1; possible D gene TRBD1, 5 bases. CDR3 length equals 12 residues. The V and J ends lost 6 bases and 4 bases respectively, with 12 bases between them. Germline assignment: CDR1 DFQATT and CDR2 SNEGSKA (reference sequence). The CDR3 DNA reads as TGCAGTGCCAAGGGGTCGGTAGAGACCCAGTACTTC. This sequence encodes CSAKGSVETQYF.

The chain carries TRBV6-2 or TRBV6-3 and TRBJ1-5; D ambiguous. V dropped 6 bases and J dropped 9 bases, with 9 bases sitting between them. The V gene's germline CDR1 is MNHEY and CDR2 SVGEGT. The CDR3 length is 11 residues. CDR3 coding DNA: TGTGCCAGCAGCCAAGGAGGGCCCCAGCATTTT. It yields the protein CASSQGGPQHF.

The genes are TRBV24-1 and TRBJ2-1; 10 bases line up with TRBD2. Germline CDR1 reads KGHDR; CDR2 reads SFDVKD. V shed 4 bases, J shed 5 bases, and the junction held 4 bases outside the gene matches. CDR3 length: 15 amino acids. As DNA, the CDR3 is TGTGCCACCAGTGAAAGGCTAGCGGGAGACAATGAGCAGTTCTTC. This sequence encodes CATSERLAGDNEQFF.

This clonotype turned up a few times. The J gene is TRBJ1-2, the V gene TRBV27; D possibly corresponds to TRBD1 (6 bases). The CDR3 has 12 amino acids. V lost 11 bases to trimming and J lost 5 bases, with 15 bases between them. Germline assignment: CDR1 MNHEY and CDR2 SMNVEV (reference sequence). CDR3 amino acids: CASWVGAYGYTF. Written as DNA, the CDR3 is TGTGCCTCCTGGGTGGGGGCTTATGGCTACACCTTC.

To note about this clonotype: Its ends do not fully match the called genes, so a read error is possible. The chain is built from TRBV12-3 or TRBV12-4 and TRBJ2-5; D possibly uses TRBD1 or TRBD2 (5 bases each). The CDR3 extends over 14 amino acids. The CDR3 DNA reads as TGTGCCAGCAGGTCCTCAGGCCCCCCGGGGCGAGACTTCTTC. Amino acid sequence: CASRSSGPPGRDFF.

The chain uses TRBV29-1 and TRBJ2-1; 13 bases line up with TRBD2. This CDR3 spans 14 amino acids. Trimming removed 7 bases from V and 5 bases from J; junction bases left unmatched: 5. Looked up from germline, CDR1 is SQVTM and CDR2 is ANQGSEA. DNA for the CDR3: TGCAGCGCTACGGGACTAGCGGGGAACAATGAGCAGTTCTTC. Encoded protein: CSATGLAGNNEQFF.

The chain uses TRBV7-9 and TRBJ2-5, with 12 bases that match TRBD2. This CDR3 is 15 amino acids long. J gave up 5 bases and V 5 bases, and 6 bases lay outside the gene matches. Germline CDR1 is SEHNR and CDR2 is FQNEAQ (reference sequence). The CDR3 coding sequence is TGTGCCAGCAGCCAGACTAGCGGGAGTATCGAGACCCAGTACTTC. It encodes CASSQTSGSIETQYF. The entire variable domain, with the rest obtained from reference TRBV7-9 and TRBJ2-5, is as follows: DTGVSQNPRHKITKRGQNVTFRCDPISEHNRLYWYRQTLGQGPEFLTYFQNEAQLEKSRLLSDRFSAERPKGSFSTLEIQRTEQGDSAMYLCASSQTSGSIETQYFGPGTRLLVL.

The chain employs TRBV7-2 and TRBJ2-3, with TRBD1 identical over 8 bases. Looked up from germline, CDR1 is SGHTA and CDR2 is FQGNSA. The CDR3 consists of 16 residues. V was clipped by 1 base and J by 0 bases; unmatched bases: 3. Here the CDR3 DNA reads TGTGCCAGCAGCTTAGGTGGACAGGGAAGCACAGATACGCAGTATTTT. It translates to CASSLGGQGSTDTQYF.

The chain carries TRBV4-3 and TRBJ2-1; TRBD1 agrees at 7 bases. Trimming removed 5 bases from V and 0 bases from J; junction bases left unmatched: 4. This CDR3 is 15 amino acids long. CDR1 LGHNA and CDR2 YSLEER come from the germline V gene. The CDR3: CASSTRDSSYNEQFF. The DNA for the CDR3 is TGCGCCAGCAGCACCCGGGACAGCTCCTACAATGAGCAGTTCTTC.

This clonotype was observed a handful of times. This sequence joins TRBV7-2 and TRBJ1-1, with 8 bases fitting TRBD1. V was clipped by 5 bases and J by 14 bases; unmatched bases: 7. The germline V gene encodes CDR1 SGHTA and CDR2 FQGNSA. This CDR3 is 11 amino acids long. CDR3 sequence reads: CASSPRDRPFF. The CDR3 nucleotides are TGTGCCAGCAGCCCCCGGGACAGGCCCTTCTTT. The variable domain in full, with the rest retrieved from reference TRBV7-2 and TRBJ1-1, is GAGVSQSPSNKVTEKGKDVELRCDPISGHTALYWYRQSLGQGLEFLIYFQGNSAPDKSGLPSDRFSAERTGGSVSTLTIQRTQQEDSAVYLCASSPRDRPFFGQGTRLTVV.

This clonotype was observed a few times. This sequence joins TRBV3-1 and TRBJ2-4; TRBD2 matches 10 bases. This CDR3 has 17 residues. The germline gives CDR1 LGHDT, CDR2 YNNKEL (reference sequence). V lost 4 bases to trimming and J lost 4 bases; unmatched junction nucleotides: 10. This CDR3 is CASSPIRTSGNKNIQYF. The CDR3 DNA sequence: TGTGCCAGCAGCCCGATAAGGACTAGCGGAAATAAAAACATTCAGTACTTC.

This clonotype was counted a few times. This chain uses TRBV20-1 with TRBJ1-5; 8 bases line up with TRBD1. Germline assignment: CDR1 DFQATT and CDR2 SNEGSKA (reference sequence). V shed 4 bases, J shed 4 bases, and the junction held 3 bases outside the gene matches. This CDR3 spans 13 amino acids. CDR3 loop: CSANTGGNQPQHF. CDR3 nucleotides: TGCAGTGCTAATACAGGGGGGAATCAGCCCCAGCATTTT.

In its sample, this clonotype was seen a few times. CDR3 coding DNA: TGTGCCAGCAGCGTAGAAGATGGGGGATACAATGAGCAGTTCTTC. This gives the protein CASSVEDGGYNEQFF. V usage is TRBV9 and J usage is TRBJ2-5, with D perhaps assigned TRBD1 or TRBD2 (5 bases each). The J call is doubtful: the DNA matches TRBJ2-1 better. The CDR3 spans 15 residues. Germline lookup yields CDR1 SGDLS and CDR2 YYNGEE.

This clonotype was seen ten or more times. This chain uses TRBV12-3 or TRBV12-4 with TRBJ1-4, with D unclear. V lost 5 bases and J 6 bases, leaving 13 bases between the germline ends. The CDR3 runs to 14 residues. CDR3 nucleotides: TGTGCCAGCAGTGACCGGGGTTACGATGAAAAACTGTTTTTT. This translates into CASSDRGYDEKLFF.

V and J are TRBV20-1 and TRBJ1-5, with TRBD1 matching over 9 bases. Looked up from germline, CDR1 is DFQATT and CDR2 is SNEGSKA (reference sequence). The CDR3 extends over 13 amino acids. The junction had 7 bases not matched to a gene; V was cut back by 7 bases and J by 6 bases. The CDR3 here is CSVPGQGIQPQHF. The CDR3 DNA sequence: TGCAGTGTCCCGGGACAGGGTATTCAGCCCCAGCATTTT.

The chain is built from TRBV28 and TRBJ1-4; TRBD1 aligns across 7 bases. This CDR3 region has 14 residues. Germline values: CDR1 MDHEN, CDR2 SYDVKM. V dropped 9 bases and J dropped 8; count of bases not matched to a gene: 12. The CDR3 sequence is CASIPGGSGEKLFF. DNA of the CDR3: TGTGCCAGTATTCCAGGGGGAAGTGGCGAAAAACTGTTTTTT.

This rearrangement joins TRBV12-3 or TRBV12-4 to TRBJ2-2; possible D gene TRBD2, 7 bases. V lost 3 bases, J lost 4 bases, and 12 bases lay in between. The CDR3 spans 15 residues. CDR3 bases: TGTGCCAGCAGTTTGCGGGGGCGTATCACCGGGGAGCTGTTTTTT. It yields the protein CASSLRGRITGELFF.

This clonotype was seen more than once but under ten times. Just one base apart from a much larger clone, this may be a read error. The missing conserved phenylalanine or tryptophan at the end of this CDR3 makes a read error likely. The chain recombines TRBV28 with TRBJ1-2; D is ambiguous. CDR3 length equals 13 residues. From germline, CDR1 is MDHEN and CDR2 SYDVKM. V shed 10 bases and J shed 0 bases, with 12 bases lying between them. The CDR3 sequence: CATPGSANYGYTL. CDR3 nucleotide sequence: TGTGCCACCCCTGGTAGTGCTAACTATGGCTACACCCTC.

The table lists this clonotype with a few counts. The rearrangement uses TRBV20-1 and TRBJ2-4; possibly TRBD2 for D (6 bases). CDR1 DFQATT and CDR2 SNEGSKA come from the germline V gene (reference sequence). This CDR3 comprises 14 residues. V was cut by 0 bases and J by 1 base, with 7 bases left in between. CDR3 nucleotides: TGCAGTGCTAGAGATGGGGGGGCCAAAAACATTCAGTACTTC. This encodes CSARDGGAKNIQYF.

This clonotype appeared many times. The chain employs TRBV9 and TRBJ2-1; TRBD2 aligns across 8 bases. The CDR3 consists of 15 residues. The trim removed 2 bases at V and 4 bases at J, leaving 5 bases unmatched. CDR1 is SGDLS, CDR2 YYNGEE, per germline. The CDR3 DNA reads as TGTGCCAGCAGCGTGCTAAGCGGGAGTTACAATGAGCAGTTCTTC. It specifies CASSVLSGSYNEQFF.

The V gene is TRBV5-1, the J gene TRBJ2-1; 7 nucleotides match TRBD1. With 0 bases clipped from V and 0 bases from J, the junction kept 3 bases outside the gene matches. CDR3 length: 16 amino acids. Germline CDR1 and CDR2: SGHRS and YFSETQ. As DNA, the CDR3 is TGCGCCAGCAGCTTGGCGGACAGGAGCTCCTACAATGAGCAGTTCTTC. Protein: CASSLADRSSYNEQFF.

The gene calls are TRBV20-1 and TRBJ2-2; D gene ambiguous. The CDR3 runs to 16 residues. The V and J ends lost 2 bases and 4 bases respectively, with 17 bases between them. Germline CDR1 DFQATT, CDR2 SNEGSKA (reference sequence). The DNA for the CDR3 is TGCAGTGCTAGACAACCCTCCGACGGGCTCACCGGGGAGCTGTTTTTT. It yields the protein CSARQPSDGLTGELFF.

The chain recombines TRBV10-3 with TRBJ1-1; D possibly corresponds to TRBD1 (6 bases). V was clipped by 0 bases and J by 0 bases, with 17 bases between them. Germline CDR1 and CDR2: ENHRY and SYGVKD. The CDR3 length is 18 residues. In DNA form, the CDR3 reads TGTGCCATCAGTGAGTCCCCCCTCGGGGGCAAGGTGAACACTGAAGCTTTCTTT. This sequence encodes CAISESPLGGKVNTEAFF.

The chain recombines TRBV20-1 with TRBJ2-5; 12 bases fit TRBD2. The J call may be faulty, since TRBJ2-1 better matches the DNA end. Germline-derived CDR1 and CDR2 are DFQATT and SNEGSKA (reference sequence). The CDR3 is made up of 16 amino acids. The CDR3 is CSAERLAGEVGNEQFF. The DNA of the CDR3 is TGCAGTGCTGAGCGACTAGCGGGAGAGGTAGGCAATGAGCAGTTCTTC.

This clonotype has ten or more counts. The chain has TRBV29-1 and TRBJ2-7, with 7 bases matching TRBD2. The CDR3 loop spans 13 amino acids. V shed 6 bases and J 1 base; nucleotides not matched to a gene: 6. Germline assignment: CDR1 SQVTM and CDR2 ANQGSEA. The CDR3 is CSVRAGESYEQYF. As DNA, the CDR3 is TGCAGCGTGAGGGCGGGAGAATCCTACGAGCAGTACTTC.

Notes on this clonotype: At one of its ends the junction is not consistent with the germline gene, which may arise from a read error. CDR3 coding DNA: TGTGCCAGCAGCTTAACGGCGGCCCGGTACAGTGAGCAGTTCTTC. This codes for CASSLTAARYSEQFF. The rearrangement uses TRBV7-3 and TRBJ2-1; the D is unclear. The CDR3 spans 15 residues. Germline V CDR1 and CDR2: SGHTA, FQGTGA.

The chain joins TRBV29-1 to TRBJ2-6; weak D call: TRBD1 (6 bases). V was shortened by 7 bases and J by 4 bases, with 32 bases between the two germline ends. Looked up from germline, CDR1 is SQVTM and CDR2 is ANQGSEA. The CDR3 is 20 amino acids. The CDR3: CSAQDSYRAYVLGGANVLTF. In DNA form, the CDR3 reads TGCAGCGCCCAGGACAGTTATCGGGCTTACGTTTTGGGAGGGGCCAACGTCCTGACTTTC.

This chain links TRBV5-1 with TRBJ2-5, with 13 bases that match TRBD2. The J call may be wrong; the DNA end is better matched by TRBJ2-1. CDR1 and CDR2 (germline): SGHRS, YFSETQ. The CDR3 runs to 16 residues. As DNA, the CDR3 is TGCGCCAGCAGCTTTGGAGGACTAGCGGGAGATTTTGAGCAGTTCTTC. As protein: CASSFGGLAGDFEQFF.

CDR3 nucleotide sequence: TGTGCCAGTAACTCCAGGGAAAGGAACACTGAAGCTTTCTTT. As protein: CASNSRERNTEAFF. The V and J genes are TRBV27 and TRBJ1-1, with a possible D match to TRBD1 (5 bases). Germline CDR1 MNHEY, CDR2 SMNVEV (reference sequence). Trimming cost V 9 bases and J 1 base, with 15 bases left between them. The CDR3 totals 14 residues.

This clonotype was found a few times. V gene TRBV7-9 combines with J gene TRBJ2-5; weak D call: TRBD1 (5 bases). CDR1 and CDR2 from the germline V gene are SEHNR and FQNEAQ (reference sequence). The germline V and J ends were trimmed by 3 bases and 5 bases, with 10 bases remaining between them. The CDR3 is 13 amino acids. CDR3 coding DNA: TGTGCCAGCAGCTTTGGGGCCGGGGAGACCCAGTACTTC. This encodes CASSFGAGETQYF. Together with reference TRBV7-9 and TRBJ2-5, the CDR3 gives the full variable domain: DTGVSQNPRHKITKRGQNVTFRCDPISEHNRLYWYRQTLGQGPEFLTYFQNEAQLEKSRLLSDRFSAERPKGSFSTLEIQRTEQGDSAMYLCASSFGAGETQYFGPGTRLLVL.